This TCR beta chain came from a study of T cell responses to AZD1222 COVID-19 vaccine. Regarding the study as a whole: Variant regions that are unmutated are reportedly the target of nearly half of spike-specific TCRs. Spike was spanned by vaccine-associated CD4 TCRs, which were dominant at 160-218 and 743-854. Recipients of two AZD1222 doses showed rising Spike-specific TCR breadth and depth.

Turning to this clone: Its antigen remains unidentified.

Repertoires were generated with immunoSEQ multiplex PCR, while TCRdb's copy carries only in-frame clones and drops some. The table lists under 150,000 clones, roughly 92% of them singletons. CDR1 is MGHDK and CDR2 is SYGVNS in the germline V gene. The CDR3 covers 14 residues. Germline trimming cut 6 bases from V and 3 bases from J; bases unmatched to any gene: 3. This material consisted of peripheral blood, taken 28 days after the second AZD1222 dose. The receptor was derived from an adult who received the AZD1222 COVID-19 vaccine. This chain links TRBV25-1 with TRBJ1-1; 11 bases line up with TRBD1. The CDR3 sequence: CASSPGQGDTEAFF. The CDR3 DNA reads as TGTGCCAGCAGCCCGGGACAGGGGGACACTGAAGCTTTCTTT. The full variable domain, rest sourced from reference TRBV25-1 and TRBJ1-1, is EADIYQTPRYLVIGTGKKITLECSQTMGHDKMYWYQQDPGMELHLIHYSYGVNSTEKGDLSSESTVSRIRTEHFPLTLESARPSHTSQYLCASSPGQGDTEAFFGQGTRLTVV.